A single sample gave rise to the 15 T cell receptor beta chains below, sequenced in a study of blood T cell repertoires in COVID-19. The assay was immunoSEQ multiplex PCR, and TCRdb's table has in-frame clones only and misses some. The profile shows approximately 300,000 clones, around 89% of them singletons. Sequenced input: peripheral blood. These TCRs come from a man aged 25-40 years with acute or convalescent COVID-19.

The rearrangement links TRBV28 to TRBJ2-1; possibly TRBD1 for D (6 bases). CDR1 and CDR2 (germline): MDHEN, SYDVKM. V lost 3 bases to trimming and J lost 9 bases, with 21 bases between them. The CDR3 has 16 residues. The CDR3 DNA follows: TGTGCCAGCAGTTTCACCAGGTTAATTTCCAGGGGTGAGCAGTTCTTC. It is translated as CASSFTRLISRGEQFF.

This clone was observed once. The chain uses TRBV1 and TRBJ2-1; the D call TRBD2 from the table was never checked on the DNA. TRBV1 is annotated as a pseudogene. The CDR3 has 11 residues. CDR3 nucleotides: TGCACCAGCAGCCAGGGACTTGAGCAGTTCTTC. Encoded protein: CTSSQGLEQFF.

The chain links TRBV4-2 to TRBJ2-5; 13 bases agree with TRBD2. The ends lost 5 bases at V and 2 bases at J; junction bases unmatched: 5. Germline V gene data show CDR1 as LGHNA and CDR2 as YNFKEQ. This CDR3 region has 16 residues. The CDR3, as DNA: TGTGCCAGCAGCGCGGGACTAGCGGGGCGTCAAGAGACCCAGTACTTC. It specifies CASSAGLAGRQETQYF.

The rearrangement joins TRBV2 to TRBJ2-2, with a possible D match to TRBD2 (5 bases). The V gene lost 2 bases and the J gene lost 6 bases, with 13 bases spanning the gap. This CDR3 has 15 amino acids. CDR1 and CDR2 (germline): SNHLY, FYNNEI. The chain's CDR3 is CASSETGLAAGELFF. The CDR3 coding sequence is TGTGCCAGCAGTGAAACTGGGCTAGCAGCCGGGGAGCTGTTTTTT.

The CDR3 region is CASSATASYEQYF. CDR3 bases: TGTGCCAGCTCAGCGACAGCCTCCTACGAGCAGTACTTC. J is TRBJ2-7 and V is TRBV6-5; D possibly corresponds to TRBD1 (5 bases). V dropped 8 bases and J dropped 0 bases, with 11 bases sitting between them. This CDR3 comprises 13 residues. The germline V gene encodes CDR1 MNHEY and CDR2 SVGAGI.

The rearrangement links TRBV2 to TRBJ1-6, with 7 bases lining up with TRBD1. CDR3 length equals 14 residues. V was clipped by 7 bases and J by 7 bases; unmatched bases: 7. The germline V gene encodes CDR1 SNHLY and CDR2 FYNNEI. The CDR3 loop is CASTETGLNSPLHF. The CDR3 bases are TGTGCCAGCACTGAGACAGGGCTGAATTCACCCCTCCACTTT. The whole variable domain, remainder taken from reference TRBV2 and TRBJ1-6, is EPEVTQTPSHQVTQMGQEVILRCVPISNHLYFYWYRQILGQKVEFLVSFYNNEISEKSEIFDDQFSVERPDGSNFTLKIRSTKLEDSAMYFCASTETGLNSPLHFGNGTRLTVT.

The genes are TRBV27 and TRBJ2-1; 8 bases match TRBD1. The length of the CDR3 is 13 residues. Per germline, CDR1 MNHEY and CDR2 SMNVEV (reference sequence). CDR3 coding DNA: TGTGTCACAGGGGGTAGCTCCTACAATGAGCAGTTCTTC. This codes for CVTGGSSYNEQFF.

The rearrangement joins TRBV25-1 to TRBJ2-5; TRBD1 aligns across 7 bases. Losses at the gene ends were 6 bases for V and 1 base for J; bases not matched to a gene: 5. CDR1 and CDR2 from the germline V gene are MGHDK and SYGVNS. This CDR3 contains 14 residues. The CDR3 loop reads CASRRQGSQETQYF. The CDR3 coding sequence is TGTGCCAGCAGAAGACAGGGTTCCCAAGAGACCCAGTACTTC.

J is TRBJ2-1 and V is TRBV6-5; 9 nucleotides line up with TRBD1. The CDR3 spans 15 residues. Per the germline V gene, CDR1 is MNHEY and CDR2 is SVGAGI. V lost 6 bases to trimming and J lost 5 bases; unmatched junction nucleotides: 8. CDR3 residues: CASSVAGTGNNEQFF. The CDR3 DNA reads TGTGCCAGCAGCGTAGCCGGGACAGGGAACAATGAGCAGTTCTTC.

The gene calls are TRBV7-9 and TRBJ2-2, with TRBD2 matching over 9 bases. Germline V gene lookup returns CDR1 SEHNR and CDR2 FQNEAQ (reference sequence). The CDR3 covers 16 residues. Trimming cost V 8 bases and J 4 bases; bases outside gene matches: 11. The CDR3 DNA follows: TGTGCCAGCCTTGTGGCGGGAGGGCCGACCACCGGGGAGCTGTTTTTT. It codes for CASLVAGGPTTGELFF.

The chain joins TRBV6-6 to TRBJ2-5, with D possibly matching TRBD2 (5 bases). Germline V gene data show CDR1 as MNHNY and CDR2 as SVGAGI (reference sequence). This CDR3 has 14 amino acids. V lost 7 bases to trimming and J lost 4 bases, with 16 bases between them. In nucleotides, the CDR3 is TGTGCCAGCACCCAGGTTCGGGGATCAGAGACCCAGTACTTC. It codes for CASTQVRGSETQYF.

The chain employs TRBV6-5 and TRBJ1-6; D ambiguous. This CDR3 is 14 amino acids long. V shed 5 bases and J shed 4 bases, with 9 bases lying between them. Germline assignment: CDR1 MNHEY and CDR2 SVGAGI. DNA for the CDR3: TGTGCCAGCAGTAACCGGGGTTATAATTCACCCCTCCACTTT. Its translation is CASSNRGYNSPLHF.

CDR3 sequence reads: CASSLDGTPPGEQYF. CDR3 in DNA: TGCGCCAGCAGCTTGGATGGGACACCTCCGGGCGAGCAGTACTTC. V usage is TRBV5-1 and J usage is TRBJ2-7, with D tentatively TRBD1 (6 bases). Germline CDR1 SGHRS, CDR2 YFSETQ. The germline V and J ends were trimmed by 0 bases and 6 bases, with 16 bases remaining between them. The CDR3 has 15 amino acids. The complete variable domain, with remaining parts taken from reference TRBV5-1 and TRBJ2-7, reads KAGVTQTPRYLIKTRGQQVTLSCSPISGHRSVSWYQQTPGQGLQFLFEYFSETQRNKGNFPGRFSGRQFSNSRSEMNVSTLELGDSALYLCASSLDGTPPGEQYFGPGTRLTVT.

The CDR3 DNA reads TGTGCCAGCACTAGAACCGGGACAGGGGCCATGAACACTGAAGCTTTCTTT. Protein: CASTRTGTGAMNTEAFF. V and J are TRBV7-8 and TRBJ1-1; 10 bases match TRBD1. Germline trimming cut 7 bases from V and 0 bases from J; bases unmatched to any gene: 11. This CDR3 has 17 amino acids. The germline V gene has CDR1 SGHVS and CDR2 FQNEAQ. Together with reference TRBV7-8 and TRBJ1-1, the CDR3 gives the full variable domain: GAGVSQSPRYKVAKRGQDVALRCDPISGHVSLFWYQQALGQGPEFLTYFQNEAQLDKSGLPSDRFFAERPEGSVSTLKIQRTQQEDSAVYLCASTRTGTGAMNTEAFFGQGTRLTVV.

This clone was found once. The chain has TRBV9 and TRBJ2-1; D possibly corresponds to TRBD2 (6 bases). V was pared by 0 bases and J by 0 bases, with 10 bases between. This CDR3 region has 16 residues. CDR1 is SGDLS and CDR2 is YYNGEE in the germline V gene. The CDR3 loop is CASSVAHGSSYNEQFF. CDR3 bases: TGTGCCAGCAGCGTAGCACACGGGAGCTCCTACAATGAGCAGTTCTTC.